This T cell receptor beta chain was identified in a study of T cell responses to AZD1222 COVID-19 vaccine. Study results and caveats: Spike-specific TCR breadth and depth were elevated following two AZD1222 doses. Seropositive status at baseline applied to only 6 or 7 AZD1222 recipients. There were mostly white British donors and more females than males, and clonal diversity was possibly underestimated. Sampling that yielded the repertoires occurred only after the peak T cell response.

About this clone: As yet, its antigen is unknown.

TCRdb's copy holds only in-frame clones and misses some; the assay was immunoSEQ multiplex PCR. Of more than 100,000 clones in the sample, around 86% were seen once. The sample here was peripheral blood, taken on day 0 of AZD1222 vaccination. The clonotype originates from an adult in good health.

CDR3: CASGGAPEEQYF. DNA for the CDR3: TGTGCCAGCGGTGGGGCCCCAGAAGAGCAGTACTTC. This chain uses TRBV12-3 or TRBV12-4 with TRBJ2-7, with D perhaps TRBD1 (5 bases). Between the trimmed V and J ends, which lost 8 bases and 7 bases, there was a span of 15 bases. The CDR3 extends over 12 amino acids.